These T cell receptor beta chains were read from a single sample in a study of T cell responses to AZD1222 COVID-19 vaccine. The table came from immunoSEQ multiplex PCR; TCRdb's copy has only in-frame clones and leaves some out. The sample yields about 73,000 clones, about 88% seen once. The input for sequencing was peripheral blood, taken 28 days after the second AZD1222 dose. These receptor sequences come from an adult who received the AZD1222 COVID-19 vaccine. The CDR3 runs from the conserved cysteine through the conserved F or W. The D gene is left open where the match is weak. Clone sizes are given selectively: once, few, many, or a class where the clone is expanded.

>TRBJ1-5|TRBD1|TRBV7-9|.
TGTGCCAGCAGCTTCGGGACAGGGGGCCCCCCCCAGCATTTT
CASSFGTGGPPQHF
>TRBJ2-7|.|TRBV11-1|.
TGTGCCAGCAGCTTAGATCAGGGCTTGGGGCAGTACTTC
CASSLDQGLGQYF
>TRBJ2-1|TRBD2|TRBV7-2|.
TGTGCCAGCAGCAGTGGCGGGAGCGTCAATGAGCAGTTCTTC
CASSSGGSVNEQFF
>TRBJ2-7|TRBD1|TRBV5-4|.
TGTGCCAGCAGCTTGGGCCAGGGGGCAGTCAAGCAGTACTTC
CASSLGQGAVKQYF
>TRBJ2-7|.|TRBV1|.
TGCACCAGCAGCCGACTAGCGGGTTCCGAGCAGTACTTC
CTSSRLAGSEQYF
>TRBJ2-1|TRBD2|TRBV28|.
TGTGCCAGCAGTTTCTCCCTGGGCGGGGGCTACAATGAGCAGTTCTTC
CASSFSLGGGYNEQFF
>TRBJ2-1|.|TRBV13|.
TGTGCCAGCAGCTTAGGGGCGGGCCTATTTTACAATGAGCAGTTCTTC
CASSLGAGLFYNEQFF
>TRBJ2-1|.|TRBV23-1|.
TGCGCCAGCAGACCTAGTGATGAGCAGTTCTTC
CASRPSDEQFF
>TRBJ2-2|.|TRBV19|.
TGTGCCAGTAGTATATTGGGAACCGGGGAGCTGTTTTTT
CASSILGTGELFF
>TRBJ1-3|.|TRBV18|.
TGTGCCAGCTCACTAGACCATGGGGATTTCTCTGGAAACACCATATATTTT
CASSLDHGDFSGNTIYF
>TRBJ1-5|.|TRBV20-1|.
TGCAGTGCTAGTATCGGGAATCAGCCCCAGCATTTT
CSASIGNQPQHF
>TRBJ2-2|TRBD2|TRBV7-3|.
TGTGCCAGCAGCCAGGGACTAGCGGGCTGGAACACCGGGGAGCTGTTTTTT
CASSQGLAGWNTGELFF
>TRBJ1-2|TRBD1|TRBV11-2|few
TGTGCCAGCAGCCCAGCCAGGGGGCGAGGCTACACCTTC
CASSPARGRGYTF
>TRBJ2-2|TRBD2|TRBV30|.
TGTGCCTGGACGGGGGGGCGATCGAACACCGGGGAGCTGTTTTTT
CAWTGGRSNTGELFF
>TRBJ2-3|.|TRBV19|.
TGTGCCAGTAGTATAGTTTACCGAGGGCTCACTAGCACAGATACGCAGTATTTT
CASSIVYRGLTSTDTQYF
>TRBJ2-5|.|TRBV11-3|.
TGTGCCAGCAGCTCACGGGACGGCTTGGAGACCCAGTACTTC
CASSSRDGLETQYF
>TRBJ2-5|.|TRBV30|.
TGTGCCTGGACAGAGCAAGAGACCCAGTACTTC
CAWTEQETQYF
>TRBJ2-3|TRBD2|TRBV9|.
TGTGCCAGCAGCCGCCCGGGCGGGGGGCCGCGGAGCACAGATACGCAGTATTTT
CASSRPGGGPRSTDTQYF
>TRBJ2-3|.|TRBV27|.
TGTGCCAGCAGTTTATGGGGGGCCCTTTCCACAGATACGCAGTATTTT
CASSLWGALSTDTQYF
>TRBJ2-3|TRBD2|TRBV6-5|.
TGTGCCAGCAGTTCCCCAATAGCGGGGGGCAGGAATACGCAGTATTTT
CASSSPIAGGRNTQYF
>TRBJ1-1|TRBD1|TRBV10-3|.
TGTGCCATCAGTGAAGGGGGAGGGGGCATAATGGCTGAAGCTTTCTTT
CAISEGGGGIMAEAFF
>TRBJ1-1|.|TRBV25-1|.
TGTGCCAGCAGTGAATACGGACAAATGAACACTGAAGCTTTCTTT
CASSEYGQMNTEAFF
>TRBJ2-1|TRBD1|TRBV5-5|.
TGTGCCAGCAGCCTGGGGACAGGGGCCCGGAATGAGCAGTTCTTC
CASSLGTGARNEQFF
>TRBJ2-3|.|TRBV19|.
TGTGCCAGTAGTATAGTCTCAGATACGCAGTATTTT
CASSIVSDTQYF
>TRBJ1-5|.|TRBV30|.
TGTGCCTGGAATGGGGACCCTAATCAGCCCCAGCATTTT
CAWNGDPNQPQHF
>TRBJ1-5|.|TRBV20-1|.
TGCAGTGCTAGTCAGGGAAAAAATCAGCCCCAGCATTTT
CSASQGKNQPQHF
>TRBJ1-1|.|TRBV7-3|.
TGTGCCAGCAGCCCGGGTGGTGGGGCCCCTGAAGCTTTCTTT
CASSPGGGAPEAFF
>TRBJ1-4|.|TRBV19|.
TGTGCCAGTTCACAGGGTTCGGCTAATGAAAAACTGTTTTTT
CASSQGSANEKLFF
>TRBJ1-3|.|TRBV7-9|.
TGTGCCAGCAGCTTTCGTTGGCAGGCGAAACTCTCTGGAAACACCATATATTTT
CASSFRWQAKLSGNTIYF
>TRBJ2-3|.|TRBV7-9|.
TGTGCCAGCAGCTTAGCCCCAGGGATAACAGATACGCAGTATTTT
CASSLAPGITDTQYF
>TRBJ2-1|.|TRBV3-1/TRBV3-2|.
TGTGCCAGCAGCCGAAAAGGGGGTGGTGAGCAGTTCTTC
CASSRKGGGEQFF
>TRBJ1-4|.|TRBV24-1|.
TGTGCCACCAGTCTCGGGGGCTCTAATGAAAAACTGTTTTTT
CATSLGGSNEKLFF
>TRBJ2-3|.|TRBV7-2|.
TGTGCCAGCAGCTATGGGCCCCGCCAGGACGATACGCAGTATTTT
CASSYGPRQDDTQYF
>TRBJ1-1|TRBD1|TRBV19|.
TGTGCCAGCCGCCCAGGGGGGGGCACTGAAGCTTTCTTT
CASRPGGGTEAFF
>TRBJ2-3|.|TRBV7-8|.
TGTGCCAGCAGCTGGGCAAGGGCCGCCGGGGATACGCAGTATTTT
CASSWARAAGDTQYF
>TRBJ2-5|TRBD2|TRBV5-8|.
TGTGCCAGCAGCCGAGGGGCTAGCGGGACCCAAGAGACCCAGTACTTC
CASSRGASGTQETQYF
>TRBJ2-1|.|TRBV7-3|.
TGTGCCAGCCAAAGGACAGCCGGCTCCTACAATGAGCAGTTCTTC
CASQRTAGSYNEQFF
>TRBJ1-1|.|TRBV6-2/TRBV6-3|.
TGTGCCAGCAGTGCTCAACACAGGTTATACGAAGCTTTCTTT
CASSAQHRLYEAFF
>TRBJ1-1|.|TRBV6-5|.
TGTGCCAGCACGCAACGTCAGGGGTTCGACACTGAAGCTTTCTTT
CASTQRQGFDTEAFF
>TRBJ1-3|.|TRBV7-9|.
TGTGCCTTTAAGGGCCCTGGAAACACCATATATTTT
CAFKGPGNTIYF
>TRBJ2-7|.|TRBV5-4|.
TGTGCCAGCAGCCGGATCAGGGGCTTGGGGTCCTACGAGCAGTACTTC
CASSRIRGLGSYEQYF
>TRBJ2-1|.|TRBV19|.
TGTGCCAGTAGTATTTATTCGGGGAATGAGCAGTTCTTC
CASSIYSGNEQFF
>TRBJ1-5|.|TRBV7-9|.
TGTGCCAGCAGCACCCTGGGTGCGCAGCCCCAGCATTTT
CASSTLGAQPQHF
>TRBJ1-2|.|TRBV4-1|once
TGCGCCAGCAGCCAAACAGAACCGATGAACTATGGCTACACCTTC
CASSQTEPMNYGYTF
>TRBJ2-2|TRBD2|TRBV9|.
TGTGCCAGCAGCGTAGAGCTAGCGGGGAACACCGGGGAGCTGTTTTTT
CASSVELAGNTGELFF
>TRBJ2-2|.|TRBV14|.
TGTGCCAGCCGGGCCGAGGGAACCGGGGAGCTGTTTTTT
CASRAEGTGELFF
>TRBJ1-6|.|TRBV5-8|.
TGTGCCAGCAGCTTGGTGGCAGGCTCCTATAATTCACCCCTCCACTTT
CASSLVAGSYNSPLHF
>TRBJ2-2|.|TRBV19|.
TGTGCCAGTAGTATGGGTGCAGGGGAGCTGTTTTTT
CASSMGAGELFF
>TRBJ2-3|.|TRBV5-1|.
TGCGCCAGCAGCTTGGGTGACAGTGCAGATACGCAGTATTTT
CASSLGDSADTQYF
>TRBJ1-1|.|TRBV7-9|.
TGTGCCAGCAGCTTAGGACGGTTGAACACTGAAGCTTTCTTT
CASSLGRLNTEAFF
>TRBJ1-1|.|TRBV18|.
TGTGCCAGCTCACCATTGAACGTCGGCCTGAACACTGAAGCTTTCTTT
CASSPLNVGLNTEAFF
>TRBJ2-1|TRBD2|TRBV7-9|.
TGTGCCAGCAGCCATAGCGGGAGGGATGAGCAGTTCTTC
CASSHSGRDEQFF
>TRBJ2-5|TRBD1|TRBV5-1|.
TGCGCCAGCAGCACCAAAGGCCCTACAGGGGGCTGGGAGACCCAGTACTTC
CASSTKGPTGGWETQYF
>TRBJ2-1|.|TRBV2|.
TGTGCCAGCAGTGAATTGTCTAGCGAGATGCACAATGAGCAGTTCTTC
CASSELSSEMHNEQFF